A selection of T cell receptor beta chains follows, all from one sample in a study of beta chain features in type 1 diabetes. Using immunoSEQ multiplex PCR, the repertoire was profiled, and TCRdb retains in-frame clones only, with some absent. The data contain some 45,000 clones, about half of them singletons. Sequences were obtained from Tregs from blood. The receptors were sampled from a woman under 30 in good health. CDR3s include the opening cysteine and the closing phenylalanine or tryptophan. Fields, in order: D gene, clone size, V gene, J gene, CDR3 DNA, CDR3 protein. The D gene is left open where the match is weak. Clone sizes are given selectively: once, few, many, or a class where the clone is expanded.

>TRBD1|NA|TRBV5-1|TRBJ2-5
TGCGCCAGCAGCCCGCCGACAGGGAAGCAAGAGACCCAGTACTTC
CASSPPTGKQETQYF
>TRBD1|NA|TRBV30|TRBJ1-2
TGTGCCTGGCATCGTGGGACAGGACGGGGTGACTACACCTTC
CAWHRGTGRGDYTF
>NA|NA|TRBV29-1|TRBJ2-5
TGCAGCGTTACGGGGGAGCAAGAGACCCAGTACTTC
CSVTGEQETQYF
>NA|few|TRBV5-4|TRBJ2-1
TGTGCCAGCAGCTTGGGGGGGGTCGGCAGATACAATGAGCAGTTCTTC
CASSLGGVGRYNEQFF
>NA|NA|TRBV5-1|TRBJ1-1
TGCGCCAGCAGCTTGGGTTTCATGAACACTGAAGCTTTCTTT
CASSLGFMNTEAFF
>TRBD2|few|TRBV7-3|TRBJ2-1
TGTGCCAGCAGCTGGCGACTAGCGGGAGATTCCAGTGAGCAGTTCTTC
CASSWRLAGDSSEQFF
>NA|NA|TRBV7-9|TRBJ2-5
TGTGCCAGCAGCGTGGGGCAGGGGAGAGAGACCCAGTACTTC
CASSVGQGRETQYF
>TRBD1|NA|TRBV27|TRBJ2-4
TGTGCCAGCAGGAGGGGACAGGAGAACATTCAGTACTTC
CASRRGQENIQYF
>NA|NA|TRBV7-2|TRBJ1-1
TGTGCCAGCAGCTTAGTTAGACCGGTAAGAGGGACTGAAGCTTTCTTT
CASSLVRPVRGTEAFF
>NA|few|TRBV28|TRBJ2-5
TGTGCCAGCAGTTTTGAGGGAATGGAGACCCAGTACTTC
CASSFEGMETQYF
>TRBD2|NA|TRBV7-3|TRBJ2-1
TGTGCCAGCAGCTTAGGGACTAGCGGCTACAATGAGCAGTTCTTC
CASSLGTSGYNEQFF
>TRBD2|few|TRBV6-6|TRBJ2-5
TGTGCCCACAGTGGGACTAGCGGGAGGGCCGTGGAGACCCAGTACTTC
CAHSGTSGRAVETQYF
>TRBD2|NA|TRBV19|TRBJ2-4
TGTGCCAGTAGTATCCCGACGGGAGGCAGAGCCAAAAACATTCAGTACTTC
CASSIPTGGRAKNIQYF
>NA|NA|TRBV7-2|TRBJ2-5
TGTGCCAGCAGCTTAGCGGCAGGGGAGGAGACCCAGTACTTC
CASSLAAGEETQYF
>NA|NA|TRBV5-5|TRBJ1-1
TGTGCCAGCAGCCCTCGGACAGACAACATGAACACTGAAGCTTTCTTT
CASSPRTDNMNTEAFF
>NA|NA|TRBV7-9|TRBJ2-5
TGTGCCAGCAGCTTCGGACAGTACCAAGAGACCCAGTACTTC
CASSFGQYQETQYF
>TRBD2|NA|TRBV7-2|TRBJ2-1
TGTGCCAGCAGCTTAGCCGGGACTAGCGGGGCCCGCTCCTACAATGAGCAGTTCTTC
CASSLAGTSGARSYNEQFF
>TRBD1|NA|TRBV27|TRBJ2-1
TGTGCCAGCAGCCCGGACAGGGCCTACAATGAGCAGTTCTTC
CASSPDRAYNEQFF
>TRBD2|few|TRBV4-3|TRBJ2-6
TGCGCCAGCAGCTTAGGACTAGCCGCCCTTTCCCAGGGGGCCAACGTCCTGACTTTC
CASSLGLAALSQGANVLTF
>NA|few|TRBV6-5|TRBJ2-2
TGTGCCAGCAGTTTAACTGTCTCGCGGCACACCGGGGAGCTGTTTTTT
CASSLTVSRHTGELFF
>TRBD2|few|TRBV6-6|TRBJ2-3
TGTGCCAGCAGGGCACTAGCGGCTAGCACAGATACGCAGTATTTT
CASRALAASTDTQYF
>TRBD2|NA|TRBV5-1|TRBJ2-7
TGCGCCAGCAGCTTGAGCGGGAGCCTTTCCGTCTCCTACGAGCAGTACTTC
CASSLSGSLSVSYEQYF
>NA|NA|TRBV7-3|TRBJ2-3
TGTGCCAGCAGCCTCCACGGCGAGCGGCCTAGCACAGATACGCAGTATTTT
CASSLHGERPSTDTQYF
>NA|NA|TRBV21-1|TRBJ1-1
TGTGCCAGCAGCAAAGTTTATCTCGGGGTCTGGGACACTGAAGCTTTCTTT
CASSKVYLGVWDTEAFF
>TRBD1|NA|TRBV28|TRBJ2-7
TGTGCCAGCATTGACAGGGGAGGACCCTACGAGCAGTACTTC
CASIDRGGPYEQYF
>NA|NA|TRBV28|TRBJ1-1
TGTGCCAGCGCGGGGGGGTTGGCTTTCTTT
CASAGGLAFF
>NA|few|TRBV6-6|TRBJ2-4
TGTGCCAGCAGTTACGGGGGGGCGGCGGCCAAAAACATTCAGTACTTC
CASSYGGAAAKNIQYF
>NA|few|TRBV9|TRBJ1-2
TGTGCCAGCAGTCCTGACAGGCCTAACTATGGCTACACCTTC
CASSPDRPNYGYTF
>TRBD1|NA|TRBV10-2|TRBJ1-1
TGCGCCAGCAGTGAGAGACAGGGGGGTGAAGCTTTCTTT
CASSERQGGEAFF
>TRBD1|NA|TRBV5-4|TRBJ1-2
TGTGCCAGCAGCTCCGGACAGGGGGCGCGGGGCTACACCTTC
CASSSGQGARGYTF
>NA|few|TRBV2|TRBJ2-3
TGTGCCAGCTCGTTCACAGATACGCAGTATTTT
CASSFTDTQYF
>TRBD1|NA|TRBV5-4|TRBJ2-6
TGTGCCAGCTACCTGGGGGGGACAGGGGGCGGAACTGGGGCCAACGTCCTGACTTTC
CASYLGGTGGGTGANVLTF
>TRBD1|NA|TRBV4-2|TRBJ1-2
TGTGCCAGCAGCCAATTAGGGGGGGACAGGGTCTCTGGCTACACCTTC
CASSQLGGDRVSGYTF
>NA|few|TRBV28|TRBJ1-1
TGTGCCAGCAGTCCGTCGAGAGGAGCGAACACTGAAGCTTTCTTT
CASSPSRGANTEAFF
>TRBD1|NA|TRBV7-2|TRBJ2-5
TGTGCCAGCAGAACAGGGGATGGGGAGACCCAGTACTTC
CASRTGDGETQYF
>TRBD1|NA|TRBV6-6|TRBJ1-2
TGTGCCAGCAGTTATGATCGACAGGGGGCATCGGATGGCTACACCTTC
CASSYDRQGASDGYTF
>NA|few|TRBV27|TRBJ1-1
TGTGCCAGCAGTTCTCTTTGGGGGGGAGTCATGAACACTGAAGCTTTCTTT
CASSSLWGGVMNTEAFF